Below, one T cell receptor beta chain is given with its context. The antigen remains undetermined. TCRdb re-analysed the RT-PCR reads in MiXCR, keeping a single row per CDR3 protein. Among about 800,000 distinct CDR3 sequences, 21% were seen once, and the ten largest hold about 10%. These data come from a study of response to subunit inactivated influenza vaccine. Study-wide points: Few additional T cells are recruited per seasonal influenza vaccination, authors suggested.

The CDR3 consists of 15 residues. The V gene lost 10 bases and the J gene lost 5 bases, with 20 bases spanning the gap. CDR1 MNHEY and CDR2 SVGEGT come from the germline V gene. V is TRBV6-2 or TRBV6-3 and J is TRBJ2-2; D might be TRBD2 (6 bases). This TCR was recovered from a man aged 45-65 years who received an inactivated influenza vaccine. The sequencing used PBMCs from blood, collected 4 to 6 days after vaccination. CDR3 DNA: TGTGCCACCCAGAACCGGGAGATTCGGACCGGGGAGCTGTTTTTT. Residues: CATQNREIRTGELFF.